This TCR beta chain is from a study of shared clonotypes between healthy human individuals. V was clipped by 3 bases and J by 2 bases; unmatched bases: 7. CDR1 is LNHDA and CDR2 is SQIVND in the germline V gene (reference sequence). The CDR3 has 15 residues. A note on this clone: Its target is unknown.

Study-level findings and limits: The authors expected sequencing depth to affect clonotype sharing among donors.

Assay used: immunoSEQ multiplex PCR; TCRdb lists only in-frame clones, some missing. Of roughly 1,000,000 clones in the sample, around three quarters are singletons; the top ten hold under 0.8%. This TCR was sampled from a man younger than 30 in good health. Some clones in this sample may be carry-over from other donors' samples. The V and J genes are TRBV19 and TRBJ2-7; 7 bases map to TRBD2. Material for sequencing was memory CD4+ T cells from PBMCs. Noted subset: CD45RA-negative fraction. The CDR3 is CASSIERDHTYEQYF. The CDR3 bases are TGTGCCAGTAGTATTGAGCGGGATCATACCTACGAGCAGTACTTC.